Listed below are T cell receptor beta chains from one sample, sequenced in a study of tumor and adjacent non-tumor tissue in lung cancer. TCRdb ran MiXCR on the multiplex PCR reads and lists one entry per CDR3 protein. The sample carries over 100,000 distinct CDR3 sequences, around 80% recorded once. The specimen sequenced was lung tumor tissue. All receptors come from an older woman with non-small cell lung cancer. The CDR3 runs from the conserved cysteine through the conserved F or W. The D gene is left open where the match is weak. Expanded clones get a size class; other rows say once, few or many, or leave the size out.

v_call: TRBV20-1; clone_size: once; d_call: TRBD2; j_call: TRBJ2-7; cdr3_aa: CSTGLSGGLSYEQYF; cdr3_nt: TGCAGTACTGGGTTATCGGGAGGCCTTTCCTACGAGCAGTACTTC
v_call: TRBV29-1; clone_size: many; d_call: -; j_call: TRBJ2-7; cdr3_aa: CSVVDGEF; cdr3_nt: TGCAGCGTTGTGGACGGAGAGTTC
v_call: TRBV12-3/TRBV12-4; clone_size: once; d_call: TRBD2; j_call: TRBJ2-5; cdr3_aa: CASSRDGGSDETQYF; cdr3_nt: TGTGCCAGCAGTCGCGACGGCGGGAGTGATGAGACCCAGTATTTC
v_call: TRBV2; clone_size: -; d_call: TRBD2; j_call: TRBJ2-4; cdr3_aa: CARSEGSGGAKSIQYF; cdr3_nt: TGTGCCAGGAGTGAAGGTAGCGGGGGAGCCAAAAGCATTCAGTACTTC
v_call: TRBV6-6; clone_size: -; d_call: -; j_call: TRBJ2-7; cdr3_aa: CASSYSSGTGEQYF; cdr3_nt: TGTGCCAGCAGTTACTCGTCAGGGACGGGCGAGCAGTACTTC
v_call: TRBV5-1; clone_size: once; d_call: -; j_call: TRBJ2-2; cdr3_aa: CAGSLADVTRSEELFF; cdr3_nt: TGCGCCGGCAGCTTGGCGGATGTCACGAGATCCGAGGAGCTGTTTTTT
v_call: TRBV11-2; clone_size: -; d_call: TRBD2; j_call: TRBJ2-7; cdr3_aa: CASSLTSGGAYYDQYF; cdr3_nt: TGTGCCAGTAGCTTGACTAGCGGGGGGGCCTACTACGATCAGTACTTC
v_call: TRBV6-2/TRBV6-3; clone_size: -; d_call: -; j_call: TRBJ2-1; cdr3_aa: CASNAVLYEQFF; cdr3_nt: TGTGCTAGCAATGCCGTTCTCTACGAGCAGTTCTTC
v_call: TRBV20-1; clone_size: -; d_call: TRBD2; j_call: TRBJ2-5; cdr3_aa: CSATSGGTTETLYF; cdr3_nt: TGCAGTGCGACTAGCGGGGGGACCACAGAGACCCTGTACTTC
v_call: TRBV12-3/TRBV12-4; clone_size: -; d_call: TRBD2; j_call: TRBJ2-7; cdr3_aa: CASFGGGPYGQYF; cdr3_nt: TGTGCCAGCTTTGGGGGGGGACCCTACGGGCAGTACTTC
v_call: TRBV5-6; clone_size: -; d_call: -; j_call: TRBJ1-6; cdr3_aa: CASNRDLGVGDSPLHF; cdr3_nt: TGTGCCAGCAACAGGGACTTGGGGGTGGGCGATTCACCCCTCCACTTT
v_call: TRBV28; clone_size: -; d_call: TRBD1; j_call: TRBJ2-3; cdr3_aa: CTSSQQGALQPQYF; cdr3_nt: TGTACCAGCAGTCAGCAGGGGGCCCTCCAACCGCAGTATTTT
v_call: TRBV11-3; clone_size: once; d_call: -; j_call: TRBJ1-1; cdr3_aa: CASNLDSGRGAEAFF; cdr3_nt: TGTGCCAGCAACTTAGATTCGGGAAGAGGCGCTGAAGCTTTCTTT
v_call: TRBV5-6; clone_size: -; d_call: TRBD1; j_call: TRBJ2-1; cdr3_aa: CANSLGQGSRNSEQFF; cdr3_nt: TGTGCCAACAGCTTGGGACAGGGTAGCCGCAATAGTGAGCAGTTCTTC
v_call: TRBV4-3; clone_size: -; d_call: -; j_call: TRBJ1-4; cdr3_aa: CACSPGVEDERLFF; cdr3_nt: TGCGCCTGCAGCCCAGGGGTGGAGGATGAAAGACTGTTTTTT
v_call: TRBV7-2; clone_size: -; d_call: -; j_call: TRBJ1-1; cdr3_aa: CASSLTVDLSNTEAFF; cdr3_nt: TGTGCCAGCAGCTTAACGGTGGACTTATCGAACACTGAAGCTTTCTTT